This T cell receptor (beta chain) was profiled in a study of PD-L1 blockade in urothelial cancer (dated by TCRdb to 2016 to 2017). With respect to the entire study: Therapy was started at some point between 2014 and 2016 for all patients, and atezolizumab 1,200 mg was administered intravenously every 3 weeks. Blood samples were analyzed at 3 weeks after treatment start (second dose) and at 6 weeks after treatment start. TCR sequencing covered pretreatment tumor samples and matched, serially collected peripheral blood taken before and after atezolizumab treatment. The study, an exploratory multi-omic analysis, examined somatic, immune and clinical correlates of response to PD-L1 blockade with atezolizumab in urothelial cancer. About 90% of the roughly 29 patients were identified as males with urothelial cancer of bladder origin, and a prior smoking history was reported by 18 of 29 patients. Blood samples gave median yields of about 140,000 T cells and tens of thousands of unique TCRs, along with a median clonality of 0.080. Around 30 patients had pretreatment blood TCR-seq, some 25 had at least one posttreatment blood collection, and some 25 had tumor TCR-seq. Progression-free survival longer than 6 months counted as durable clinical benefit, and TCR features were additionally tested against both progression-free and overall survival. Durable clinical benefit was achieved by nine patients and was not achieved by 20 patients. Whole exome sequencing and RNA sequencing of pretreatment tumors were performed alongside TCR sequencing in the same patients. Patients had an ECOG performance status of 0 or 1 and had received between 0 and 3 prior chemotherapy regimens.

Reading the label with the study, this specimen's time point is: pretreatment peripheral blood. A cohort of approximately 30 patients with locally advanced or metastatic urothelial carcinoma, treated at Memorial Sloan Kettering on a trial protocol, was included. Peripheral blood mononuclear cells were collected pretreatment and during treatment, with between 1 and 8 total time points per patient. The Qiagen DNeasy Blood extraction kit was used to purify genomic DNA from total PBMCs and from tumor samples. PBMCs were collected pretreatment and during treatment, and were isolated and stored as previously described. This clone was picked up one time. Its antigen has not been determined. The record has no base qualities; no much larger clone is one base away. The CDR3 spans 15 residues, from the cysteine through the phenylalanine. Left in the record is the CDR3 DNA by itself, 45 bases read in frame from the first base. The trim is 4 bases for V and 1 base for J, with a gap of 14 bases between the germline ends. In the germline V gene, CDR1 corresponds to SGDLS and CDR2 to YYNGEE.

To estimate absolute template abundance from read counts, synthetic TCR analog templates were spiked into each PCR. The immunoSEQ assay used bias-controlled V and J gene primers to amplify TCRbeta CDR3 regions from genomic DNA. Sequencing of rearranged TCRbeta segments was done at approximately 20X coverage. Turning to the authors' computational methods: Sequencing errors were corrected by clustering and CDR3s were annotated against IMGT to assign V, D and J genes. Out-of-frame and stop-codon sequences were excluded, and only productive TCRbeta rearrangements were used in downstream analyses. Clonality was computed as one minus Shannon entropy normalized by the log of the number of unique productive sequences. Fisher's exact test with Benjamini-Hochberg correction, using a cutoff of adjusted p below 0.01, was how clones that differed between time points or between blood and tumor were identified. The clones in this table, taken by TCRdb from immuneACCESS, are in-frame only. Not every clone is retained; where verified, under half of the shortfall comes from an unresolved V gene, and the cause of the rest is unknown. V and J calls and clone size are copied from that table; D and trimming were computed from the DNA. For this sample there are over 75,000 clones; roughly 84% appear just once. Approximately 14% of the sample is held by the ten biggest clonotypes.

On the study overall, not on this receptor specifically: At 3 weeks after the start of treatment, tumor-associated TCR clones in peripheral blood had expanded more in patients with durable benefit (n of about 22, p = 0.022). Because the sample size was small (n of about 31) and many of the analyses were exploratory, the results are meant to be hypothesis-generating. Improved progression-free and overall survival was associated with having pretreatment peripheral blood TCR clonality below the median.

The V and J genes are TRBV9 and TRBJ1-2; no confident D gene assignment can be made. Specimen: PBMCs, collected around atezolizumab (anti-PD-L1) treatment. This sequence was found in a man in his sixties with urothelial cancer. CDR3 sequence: CASSPVGHRNYGYTF. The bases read TGTGCCAGCAGCCCAGTTGGGCACCGTAACTATGGCTACACCTTC.